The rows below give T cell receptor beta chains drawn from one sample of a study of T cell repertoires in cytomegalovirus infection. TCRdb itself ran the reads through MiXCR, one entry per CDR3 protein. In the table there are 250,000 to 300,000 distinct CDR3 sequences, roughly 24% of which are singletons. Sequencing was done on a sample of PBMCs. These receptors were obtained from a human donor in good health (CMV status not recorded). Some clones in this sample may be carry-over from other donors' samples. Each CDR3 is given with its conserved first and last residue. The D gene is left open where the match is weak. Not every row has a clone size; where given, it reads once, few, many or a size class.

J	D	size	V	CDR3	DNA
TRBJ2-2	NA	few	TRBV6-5	CASSYWQGNTGELFF	TGTGCCAGCAGTTATTGGCAGGGGAACACCGGGGAGCTGTTTTTT
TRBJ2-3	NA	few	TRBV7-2	CASSFRKRTTSTDTQYF	TGTGCCAGCAGCTTTCGTAAGCGGACCACTAGCACAGATACGCAGTATTTT
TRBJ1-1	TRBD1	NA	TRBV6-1	CASRRDRSTTEAFF	TGTGCCAGCAGAAGGGACAGATCCACCACTGAAGCTTTCTTT
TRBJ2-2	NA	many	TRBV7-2	CASSLVTSRTGELFF	TGTGCCAGCAGCTTAGTGACTAGTAGGACCGGGGAGCTGTTTTTT
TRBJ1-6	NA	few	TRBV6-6	CATSEAPIRSPLHF	TGTGCCACCTCGGAGGCCCCCATCCGATCACCCCTCCACTTT
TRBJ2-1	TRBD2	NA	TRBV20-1	CSARVERGVYNEQFF	TGCAGTGCTAGAGTCGAGCGGGGGGTGTACAATGAGCAGTTCTTC
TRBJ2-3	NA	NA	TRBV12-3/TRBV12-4	CASRIAGTDTQYF	TGTGCCAGCCGAATAGCGGGCACAGATACGCAGTATTTT
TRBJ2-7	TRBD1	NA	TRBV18	CASSELSGTGGFYEQYF	TGTGCCAGCTCAGAGCTTTCCGGGACAGGGGGCTTCTACGAGCAGTACTTC
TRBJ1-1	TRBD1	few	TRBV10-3	CAISAGQGVEAFF	TGTGCCATCAGTGCGGGACAGGGCGTCGAAGCTTTCTTT
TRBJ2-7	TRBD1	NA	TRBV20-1	CSARTGGSQYEQYF	TGCAGTGCTAGGACAGGGGGGAGCCAATACGAGCAGTACTTC
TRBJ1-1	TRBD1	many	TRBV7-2	CASSLQTGPWAFF	TGTGCCAGCAGCTTACAGACAGGGCCGTGGGCTTTCTTT
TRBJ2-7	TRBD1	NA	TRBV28	CASTLRGTSHYEQYF	TGTGCCAGCACCCTCAGGGGGACGTCTCACTACGAGCAGTACTTC
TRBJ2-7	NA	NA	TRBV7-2	CASSLDWNEQYF	TGTGCCAGCAGCTTAGATTGGAACGAGCAGTACTTC
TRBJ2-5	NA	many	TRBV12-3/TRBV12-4	CASSLLARAQYF	TGTGCCAGCAGTTTGCTAGCGAGAGCCCAGTACTTC
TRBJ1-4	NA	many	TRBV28	CASTPRQPGTENEKLFF	TGTGCCAGCACTCCACGGCAACCCGGGACGGAAAATGAAAAACTGTTTTTT
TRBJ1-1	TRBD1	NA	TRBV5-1	CASTLGQGSSEAFF	TGCGCCAGCACCCTAGGACAGGGAAGTTCTGAAGCTTTCTTT
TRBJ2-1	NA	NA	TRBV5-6	CASSLELAGRKNNEQFF	TGTGCCAGCAGCTTGGAACTGGCGGGCCGGAAAAACAATGAGCAGTTCTTC
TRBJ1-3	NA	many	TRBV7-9	CASSSQSGANTIYF	TGTGCCAGCAGCTCCCAGTCCGGGGCAAACACCATATATTTT
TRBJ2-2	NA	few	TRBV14	CASSQAISGRSGELFF	TGTGCCAGCAGCCAAGCAATATCAGGGAGATCCGGGGAGCTGTTTTTT
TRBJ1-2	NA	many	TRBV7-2	CASTTSGAWDGYTF	TGTGCCAGCACCACGAGCGGAGCCTGGGATGGCTACACCTTC
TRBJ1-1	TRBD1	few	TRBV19	CASSTLRDRGSEAFF	TGTGCCAGTAGTACTCTCCGGGACAGGGGTTCTGAAGCTTTCTTT
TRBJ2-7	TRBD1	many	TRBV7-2	CASSSRQGTYEQYF	TGTGCCAGCAGCTCCCGACAGGGGACCTACGAGCAGTACTTC
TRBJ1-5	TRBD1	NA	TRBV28	CASRLQGVGNQPQHF	TGTGCCAGCAGATTACAGGGGGTAGGGAATCAGCCCCAGCATTTT
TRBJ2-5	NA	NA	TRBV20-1	CSATRLPTQETQYF	TGCAGTGCAACCCGACTCCCTACCCAAGAGACCCAGTACTTC
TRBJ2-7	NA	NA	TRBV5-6	CASSDPSEGLPYEQYF	TGTGCCAGCAGCGACCCCTCCGAAGGGCTTCCCTACGAGCAGTACTTC
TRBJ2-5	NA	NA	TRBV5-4	CASSTPSGTQETQYF	TGTGCCAGCAGCACACCCTCAGGGACCCAAGAGACCCAGTACTTC
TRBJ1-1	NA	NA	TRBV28	CASSSAGHSSTEAFF	TGTGCCAGCAGTTCCGCGGGACATTCTTCAACTGAAGCTTTCTTT
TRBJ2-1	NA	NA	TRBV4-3	CASSQAPGAYNEQFF	TGCGCCAGCAGCCAAGCGCCGGGAGCCTACAATGAGCAGTTCTTC
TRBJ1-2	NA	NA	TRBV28	CASTARGGDGYTF	TGTGCCAGCACCGCCCGGGGAGGCGATGGCTACACCTTC
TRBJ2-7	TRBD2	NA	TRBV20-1	CSASTGGSYEQYF	TGCAGTGCTAGTACAGGCGGGAGCTACGAGCAGTACTTC
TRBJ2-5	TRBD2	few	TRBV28	CASALSGGGETQYF	TGTGCCAGCGCCCTGAGCGGGGGGGGGGAGACCCAGTACTTC
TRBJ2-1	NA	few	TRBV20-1	CSARPGVLSYNEQFF	TGCAGTGCTAGGCCCGGGGTACTCTCCTACAATGAGCAGTTCTTC
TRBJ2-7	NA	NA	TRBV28	CASSLVVGGRQYF	TGTGCCAGCAGTTTAGTGGTGGGGGGGCGACAGTACTTC
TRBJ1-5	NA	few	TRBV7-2	CASSPQWQSNNQPQHF	TGTGCCAGCAGCCCCCAATGGCAGTCCAACAATCAGCCCCAGCATTTT
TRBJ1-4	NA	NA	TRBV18	CASSPGRSALATNEKLFF	TGTGCCAGCTCACCGGGACGGAGCGCCCTAGCAACTAATGAAAAACTGTTTTTT
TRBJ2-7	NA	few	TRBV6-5	CASSYRGAEQYF	TGTGCCAGCAGTTACCGGGGTGCCGAGCAGTACTTC
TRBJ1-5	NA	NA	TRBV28	CASSRFGKRYSNQPQHF	TGTGCCAGCAGCCGCTTTGGAAAGAGGTATAGCAATCAGCCCCAGCATTTT
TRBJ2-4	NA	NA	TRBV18	CASSPMGRLAKNIQYF	TGTGCCAGCTCTCCTATGGGACGGCTAGCCAAAAACATTCAGTACTTC
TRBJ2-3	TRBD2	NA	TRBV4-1	CASSQEGGRDTDTQYF	TGCGCCAGCAGCCAAGAGGGCGGGAGGGACACAGATACGCAGTATTTT
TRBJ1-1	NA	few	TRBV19	CASSIPGSNTEAFF	TGTGCCAGTAGTATCCCAGGCTCGAACACTGAAGCTTTCTTT
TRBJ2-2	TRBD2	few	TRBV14	CASSQVWLAGENTGELFF	TGTGCCAGCAGCCAAGTGTGGCTAGCGGGGGAGAACACCGGGGAGCTGTTTTTT